This T cell receptor (beta chain) was profiled in a study of T cell responses to AZD1222 COVID-19 vaccine. In the study overall: Pooled samples include second doses given at about 4 or 12 weeks.

Assay: immunoSEQ multiplex PCR; the TCRdb copy retains only in-frame clones and omits some. This table holds some 110,000 clones, around 89% found once. Study-wide results and caveats: Regions 160-218 and 743-854 dominated among vaccine-associated CD4 TCRs spanning spike.

The CDR3 consists of 13 residues. Germline CDR1 and CDR2: MNHNS and SASEGT. V dropped 3 bases and J dropped 7 bases, with 7 bases sitting between them. The table lists this clone with a count of one. The antigen is not known. Here the sequenced sample was peripheral blood, taken on day 0 of AZD1222 vaccination. The rearrangement joins TRBV6-1 to TRBJ1-6; D gene ambiguous. The source of this sequence is an adult in good health. CDR3 loop: CASSDRSNSPLHF. CDR3 nucleotides: TGTGCCAGCAGTGACCGGAGCAATTCACCCCTCCACTTT.